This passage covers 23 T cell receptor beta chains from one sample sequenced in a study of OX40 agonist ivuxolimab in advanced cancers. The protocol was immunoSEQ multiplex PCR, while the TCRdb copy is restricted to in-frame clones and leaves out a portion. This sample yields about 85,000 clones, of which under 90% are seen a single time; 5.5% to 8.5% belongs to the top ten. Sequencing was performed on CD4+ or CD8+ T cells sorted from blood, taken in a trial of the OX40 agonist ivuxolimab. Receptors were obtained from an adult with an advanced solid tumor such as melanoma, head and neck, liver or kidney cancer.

CDR3 sequence: CASRASGANVLTF. In nucleotides, the CDR3 is TGCGCCTCCCGGGCCTCTGGGGCCAACGTCCTGACTTTC. V and J are TRBV4-3 and TRBJ2-6; unclear D gene. V was pared by 11 bases and J by 0 bases, with 8 bases between. There are 13 residues in the CDR3. In germline, CDR1 is LGHNA, CDR2 YSLEER.

The CDR3 DNA is TGTGCCAGCAGCTTAGGCGCAGGGGGCAGGGAGACCCAGTACTTC. It translates to CASSLGAGGRETQYF. V is TRBV11-2 and J is TRBJ2-5, with 8 bases identical to TRBD1. The CDR3 covers 15 residues. From germline, CDR1 is SGHAT and CDR2 FQNNGV. Trimming removed 1 base from V and 5 bases from J; junction bases left unmatched: 6.

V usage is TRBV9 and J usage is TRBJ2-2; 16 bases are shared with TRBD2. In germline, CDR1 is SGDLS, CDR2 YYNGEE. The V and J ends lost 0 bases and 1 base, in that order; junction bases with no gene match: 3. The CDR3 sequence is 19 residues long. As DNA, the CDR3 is TGTGCCAGCAGCGTAGAGGGACTAGCGGGAGGGTTGAACACCGGGGAGCTGTTTTTT. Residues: CASSVEGLAGGLNTGELFF.

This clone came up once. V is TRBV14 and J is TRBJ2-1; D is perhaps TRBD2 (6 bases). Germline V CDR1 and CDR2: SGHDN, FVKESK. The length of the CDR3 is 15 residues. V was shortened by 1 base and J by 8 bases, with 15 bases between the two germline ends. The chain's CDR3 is CASSQVGGSSDEQFF. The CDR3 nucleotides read TGTGCCAGCAGCCAAGTGGGGGGTTCTTCGGATGAGCAGTTCTTC.

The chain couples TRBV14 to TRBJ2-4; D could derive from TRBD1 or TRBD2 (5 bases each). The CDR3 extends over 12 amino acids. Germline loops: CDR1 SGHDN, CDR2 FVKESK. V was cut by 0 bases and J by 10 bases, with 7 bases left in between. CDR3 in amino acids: CASSQEGVIQYF. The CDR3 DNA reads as TGTGCCAGCAGCCAAGAGGGGGTGATTCAGTACTTC.

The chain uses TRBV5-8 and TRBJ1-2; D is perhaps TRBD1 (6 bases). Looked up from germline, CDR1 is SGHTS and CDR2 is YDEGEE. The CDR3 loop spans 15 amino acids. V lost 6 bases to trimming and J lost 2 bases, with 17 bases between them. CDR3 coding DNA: TGTGCCAGCACTCTAGGGGACAACCCGAACTATGGCTACACCTTC. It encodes CASTLGDNPNYGYTF.

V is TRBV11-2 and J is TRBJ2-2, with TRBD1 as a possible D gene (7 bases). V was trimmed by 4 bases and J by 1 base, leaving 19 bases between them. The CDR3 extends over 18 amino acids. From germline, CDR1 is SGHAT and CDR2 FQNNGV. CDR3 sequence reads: CASSSYRGGKVNTGELFF. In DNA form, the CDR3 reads TGTGCCAGCAGCTCGTACAGGGGCGGGAAAGTGAACACCGGGGAGCTGTTTTTT.

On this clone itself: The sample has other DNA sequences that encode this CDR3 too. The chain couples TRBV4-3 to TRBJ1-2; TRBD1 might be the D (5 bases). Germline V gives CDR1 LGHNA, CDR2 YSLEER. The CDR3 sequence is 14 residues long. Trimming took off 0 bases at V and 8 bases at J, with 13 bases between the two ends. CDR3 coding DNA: TGCGCCAGCAGCCAAGAATTGGGGCGCGGAGGCTACACCTTC. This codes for CASSQELGRGGYTF.

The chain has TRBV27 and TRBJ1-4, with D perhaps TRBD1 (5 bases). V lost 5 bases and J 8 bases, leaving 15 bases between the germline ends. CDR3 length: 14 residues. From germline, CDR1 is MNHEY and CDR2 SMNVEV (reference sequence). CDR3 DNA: TGTGCCAGCAGTCCCGTGGGGGAGGGCGAAAAACTGTTTTTT. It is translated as CASSPVGEGEKLFF.

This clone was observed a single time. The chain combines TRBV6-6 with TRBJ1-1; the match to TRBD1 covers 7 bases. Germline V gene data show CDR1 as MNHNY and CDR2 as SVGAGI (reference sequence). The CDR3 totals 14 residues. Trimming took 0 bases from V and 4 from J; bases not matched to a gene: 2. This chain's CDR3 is CASSYSAGGTEAFF. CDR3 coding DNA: TGTGCCAGCAGTTACTCGGCAGGGGGCACTGAAGCTTTCTTT.

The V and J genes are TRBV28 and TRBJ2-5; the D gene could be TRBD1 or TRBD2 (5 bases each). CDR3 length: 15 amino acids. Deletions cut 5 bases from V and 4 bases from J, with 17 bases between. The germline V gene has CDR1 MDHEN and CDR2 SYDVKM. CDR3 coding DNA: TGTGCCAGCAGTCGTAATCGGGGCTCGGGAGAGACCCAGTACTTC. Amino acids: CASSRNRGSGETQYF. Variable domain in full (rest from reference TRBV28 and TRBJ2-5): DVKVTQSSRYLVKRTGEKVFLECVQDMDHENMFWYRQDPGLGLRLIYFSYDVKMKEKGDIPEGYSVSREKKERFSLILESASTNQTSMYLCASSRNRGSGETQYFGPGTRLLVL.

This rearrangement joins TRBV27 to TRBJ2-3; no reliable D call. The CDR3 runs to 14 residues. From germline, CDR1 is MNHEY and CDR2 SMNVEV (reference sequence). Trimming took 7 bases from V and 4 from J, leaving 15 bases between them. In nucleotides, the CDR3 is TGTGCCAGCATGGGCGGAAACACCCCAGATACGCAGTATTTT. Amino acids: CASMGGNTPDTQYF.

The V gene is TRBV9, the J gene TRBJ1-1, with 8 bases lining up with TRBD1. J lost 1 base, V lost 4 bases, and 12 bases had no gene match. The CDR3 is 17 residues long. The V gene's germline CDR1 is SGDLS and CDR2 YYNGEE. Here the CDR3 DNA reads TGTGCCAGCAGCAGGACAGGGTTTGGAATTACGAACACTGAAGCTTTCTTT. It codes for CASSRTGFGITNTEAFF.

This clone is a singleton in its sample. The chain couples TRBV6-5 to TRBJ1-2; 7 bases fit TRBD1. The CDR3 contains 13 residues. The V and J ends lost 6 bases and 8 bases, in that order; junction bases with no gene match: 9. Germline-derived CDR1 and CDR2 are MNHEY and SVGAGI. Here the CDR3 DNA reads TGTGCCAGCAGCCGGACAGGTCCTCTCGGCTACACCTTC. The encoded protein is CASSRTGPLGYTF.

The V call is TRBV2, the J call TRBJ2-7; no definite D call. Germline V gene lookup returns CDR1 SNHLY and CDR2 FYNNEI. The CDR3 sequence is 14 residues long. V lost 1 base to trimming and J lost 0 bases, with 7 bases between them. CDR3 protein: CASSEESSSYEQYV. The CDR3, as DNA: TGTGCCAGCAGTGAAGAGTCGAGCTCCTACGAGCAGTACGTC.

In DNA, the CDR3 is TGTGCCAGCAGTGAGGCAAGTCCCTCTGGAAACACCATATATTTT. This sequence encodes CASSEASPSGNTIYF. This chain links TRBV6-1 with TRBJ1-3; unclear D gene. Trimming pared 3 bases from V and 0 bases from J, leaving 9 bases between. CDR3 length equals 15 residues. Germline loops: CDR1 MNHNS, CDR2 SASEGT.

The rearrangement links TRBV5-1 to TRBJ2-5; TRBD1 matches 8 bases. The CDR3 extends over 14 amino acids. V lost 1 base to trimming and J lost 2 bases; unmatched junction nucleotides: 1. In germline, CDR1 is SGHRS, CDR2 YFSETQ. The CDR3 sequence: CASSLTGGQETQYF. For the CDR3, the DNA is TGCGCCAGCAGCTTGACAGGGGGGCAAGAGACCCAGTACTTC.

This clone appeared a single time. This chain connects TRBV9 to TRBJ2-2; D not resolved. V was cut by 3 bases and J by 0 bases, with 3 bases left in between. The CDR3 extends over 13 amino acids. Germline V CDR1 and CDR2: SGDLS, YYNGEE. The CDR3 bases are TGTGCCAGCAGCGAATCGAACACCGGGGAGCTGTTTTTT. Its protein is CASSESNTGELFF.

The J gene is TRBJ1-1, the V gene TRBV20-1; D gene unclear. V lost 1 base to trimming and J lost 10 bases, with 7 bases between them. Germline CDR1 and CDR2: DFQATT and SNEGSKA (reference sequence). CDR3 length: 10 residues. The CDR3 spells CSARVVGAFF. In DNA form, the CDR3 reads TGCAGTGCTAGAGTAGTCGGAGCTTTCTTT.

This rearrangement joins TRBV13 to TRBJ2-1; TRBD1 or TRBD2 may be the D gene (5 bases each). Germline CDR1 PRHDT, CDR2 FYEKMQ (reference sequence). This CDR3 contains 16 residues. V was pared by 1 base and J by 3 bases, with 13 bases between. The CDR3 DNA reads TGTGCCAGCAGCTTAGCGGGGCCCCAGTTCTACAATGAGCAGTTCTTC. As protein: CASSLAGPQFYNEQFF.

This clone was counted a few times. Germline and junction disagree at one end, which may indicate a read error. The CDR3 loop is CASSLVLSGGIQETQYF. The CDR3, as DNA: TGTGCTAGCAGCTTAGTTCTTAGCGGGGGTATACAAGAGACCCAGTACTTC. This chain uses TRBV7-7 with TRBJ2-5, with 9 bases matching TRBD2. The CDR3 contains 17 residues. Germline CDR1 reads SSHAT; CDR2 reads FNYEAQ (reference sequence).

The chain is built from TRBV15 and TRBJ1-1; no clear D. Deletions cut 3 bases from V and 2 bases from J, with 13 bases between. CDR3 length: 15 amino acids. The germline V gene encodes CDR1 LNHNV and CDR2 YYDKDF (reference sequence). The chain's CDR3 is CATSSEAYFNTEAFF. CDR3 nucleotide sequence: TGTGCCACCAGCAGCGAAGCGTACTTTAACACTGAAGCTTTCTTT.

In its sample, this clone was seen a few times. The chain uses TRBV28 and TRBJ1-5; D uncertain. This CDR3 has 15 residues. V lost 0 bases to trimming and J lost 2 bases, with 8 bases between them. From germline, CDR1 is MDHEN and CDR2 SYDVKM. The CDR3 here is CASSLWGQGNQPQHF. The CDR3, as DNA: TGTGCCAGCAGTTTATGGGGTCAGGGCAATCAGCCCCAGCATTTT.